This TCR beta chain is drawn from a study of blood T cell repertoires in COVID-19. In the source study's methods: The assay estimated nucleated cells by amplifying reference gene primers. The repertoire was sequenced with immunoSEQ multiplex PCR; TCRdb's copy has only in-frame clones and lacks some. V and J calls and clone size come straight from that table; D and trimming were deduced from the DNA. The table has 310,000 or so clones, 80% to 90% seen once; the top ten hold about 10%. Trimming removed 2 bases at V and 10 bases at J, with 18 bases between. The CDR3 runs to 14 residues. The germline V gene has CDR1 SGHRS and CDR2 YFSETQ.

The chain is built from TRBV5-1 and TRBJ1-1; tentatively, D is TRBD1 (6 bases). The origin of this receptor is a woman aged 18-29 years who had recovered from COVID-19. The sample was PBMCs or T cells enriched from blood (not recorded which). CDR3 region: CASSLTGFEGRAFF. DNA of the CDR3: TGCGCCAGCAGCTTAACAGGGTTTGAGGGCCGAGCTTTCTTT.